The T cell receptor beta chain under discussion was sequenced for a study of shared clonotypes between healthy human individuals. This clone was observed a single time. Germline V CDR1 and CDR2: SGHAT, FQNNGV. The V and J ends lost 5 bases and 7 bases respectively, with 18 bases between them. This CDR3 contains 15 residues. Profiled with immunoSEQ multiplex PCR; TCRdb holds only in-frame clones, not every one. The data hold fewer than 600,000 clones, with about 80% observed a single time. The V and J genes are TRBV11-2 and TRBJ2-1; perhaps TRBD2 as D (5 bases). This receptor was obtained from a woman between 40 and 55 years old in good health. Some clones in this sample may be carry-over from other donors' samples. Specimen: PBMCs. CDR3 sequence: CASSPWRGERNEQFF. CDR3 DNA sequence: TGTGCCAGCAGCCCCTGGCGTGGGGAGAGGAATGAGCAGTTCTTC.